Following are 16 T cell receptor beta chains from one sample sequenced in a study of CD8+CD57+ T cells in acquired aplastic anemia. Genomic DNA provided the template from which TCR beta VDJ and CDR3 profiles were obtained. TCRdb redid the calling of the reads with MiXCR, one entry per CDR3 protein. This sample yields a few hundred thousand distinct CDR3 sequences, of which roughly 50% are seen a single time; 15% to 20% belongs to the top ten. Those patients picked for sequencing had displayed CD8+CD57+ cell expansion on flow cytometry. Sequenced: sorted CD4+, CD8+, or CD8+CD57+ T cells (not recorded which) from PBMCs. The receptors were gathered from a human donor with aplastic anemia.

The rearrangement joins TRBV29-1 to TRBJ1-2, with TRBD1 matching over 7 bases. With 4 bases clipped from V and 4 bases from J, the junction kept 6 bases outside the gene matches. This CDR3 spans 13 amino acids. Germline V gene lookup returns CDR1 SQVTM and CDR2 ANQGSEA. CDR3 DNA sequence: TGCAGCGTTGTCCGGGACAGCACCTATGGCTACACCTTC. Residues: CSVVRDSTYGYTF.

The rearrangement joins TRBV19 to TRBJ1-5; possibly TRBD1 for D (6 bases). The CDR3 consists of 15 residues. V was shortened by 7 bases and J by 0 bases, with 13 bases between the two germline ends. Germline lookup yields CDR1 LNHDA and CDR2 SQIVND (reference sequence). CDR3 sequence (DNA): TGTGCCAGTATTACGCAGGGGACTAGCAATCAGCCCCAGCATTTT. It codes for CASITQGTSNQPQHF.

The table lists this clonotype with many counts. The chain combines TRBV7-2 with TRBJ2-7; 7 bases are shared with TRBD1. Unmatched junction bases numbered 8, after V lost 5 bases and J lost 4 bases. Germline V gene sequence: CDR1 SGHTA, CDR2 FQGNSA. This CDR3 is built from 14 residues. The CDR3 loop is CASSRGQIRYEQYF. CDR3 coding DNA: TGTGCCAGCAGCCGGGGACAGATAAGGTACGAGCAGTACTTC.

On this clonotype itself: As the CDR3 is not closed by the conserved phenylalanine or tryptophan, this likely results from a read error. V and J are TRBV7-9 and TRBJ1-1; D ambiguous. The CDR3 totals 15 residues. V dropped 3 bases and J dropped 2 bases, with 13 bases sitting between them. Germline CDR1 and CDR2: SEHNR and FQNEAQ (reference sequence). CDR3 in amino acids: CASSLDSDLNTEAFL. The DNA for the CDR3 is TGTGCCAGCAGCTTGGACTCTGACCTAAACACTGAAGCTTTCTTG.

This clonotype was seen ten or more times. J is TRBJ2-7 and V is TRBV20-1; 7 bases match TRBD1. J was trimmed by 4 bases and V by 7 bases; bases with no gene match: 4. Germline V gene lookup returns CDR1 DFQATT and CDR2 SNEGSKA (reference sequence). This CDR3 comprises 11 residues. The CDR3 loop is CSVRGQYEQYF. CDR3 bases: TGCAGTGTCCGGGGACAGTACGAGCAGTACTTC.

This chain links TRBV18 with TRBJ1-3; D gene ambiguous. The length of the CDR3 is 15 residues. The germline V gene encodes CDR1 KGHSH and CDR2 LQKENI. V lost 6 bases and J 0 bases, leaving 12 bases between the germline ends. The CDR3 sequence is CASSGGKSSGNTIYF. The CDR3 nucleotides read TGTGCCAGCTCCGGAGGGAAGAGCTCTGGAAACACCATATATTTT.

This clonotype showed up many times. This sequence joins TRBV19 and TRBJ1-1; 7 bases match TRBD1. The V segment lost 6 bases and the J segment 5 bases; nucleotides outside the gene matches: 12. This CDR3 has 15 residues. CDR1 and CDR2 from the germline V gene are LNHDA and SQIVND (reference sequence). The CDR3 DNA sequence: TGTGCCAGTAGGACCCAGGGGGGCGAGGGGACTGAAGCTTTCTTT. It specifies CASRTQGGEGTEAFF.

The chain is built from TRBV19 and TRBJ2-5; the D gene is possibly TRBD1 (8 bases). The V and J ends lost 5 bases and 5 bases respectively, with 18 bases between them. This CDR3 spans 15 amino acids. The germline CDR1 and CDR2 sequences are LNHDA and SQIVND (reference sequence). The CDR3 DNA follows: TGTGCCAGTAGTCAACAGGGGGGGGCCGGGGAGACCCAGTACTTC. It codes for CASSQQGGAGETQYF.

The chain has TRBV19 and TRBJ2-4; 11 nucleotides align to TRBD2. Germline loops: CDR1 LNHDA, CDR2 SQIVND (reference sequence). V lost 7 bases, J lost 4 bases, and 3 bases stayed unmatched. This CDR3 is built from 14 residues. CDR3 in DNA: TGTGCCAGTAACCCTAGCGGGGGGAAAAACATTCAGTACTTC. It is translated as CASNPSGGKNIQYF.

This chain's CDR3 is CSVARRGNSQGYTF. CDR3 coding DNA: TGCAGCGTTGCCAGACGGGGAAACTCACAGGGCTACACCTTC. The chain joins TRBV29-1 to TRBJ1-2; D remains unclear. Germline V gene lookup returns CDR1 SQVTM and CDR2 ANQGSEA. The V and J ends lost 4 bases and 8 bases respectively, with 20 bases between them. The CDR3 covers 14 residues.

This clonotype was detected a few times. The chain carries TRBV19 and TRBJ1-2; 8 nucleotides line up with TRBD1. This CDR3 has 14 amino acids. V shed 6 bases, J shed 8 bases, and the junction held 11 bases outside the gene matches. Germline assignment: CDR1 LNHDA and CDR2 SQIVND (reference sequence). The CDR3 protein is CASSPDRARGGYTF. The CDR3 DNA sequence: TGTGCCAGTAGCCCGGACAGGGCCAGGGGCGGCTACACCTTC.

V gene TRBV18 combines with J gene TRBJ2-7; D might be TRBD1 (5 bases). V lost 3 bases, J lost 3 bases, and 12 bases lay in between. Germline CDR1 KGHSH, CDR2 LQKENI. The CDR3 totals 14 residues. The CDR3 is CASSPPRVGYEQYF. In DNA, the CDR3 is TGTGCCAGCTCACCCCCCAGGGTCGGCTACGAGCAGTACTTC.

This clonotype has a count of ten or more. The J gene is TRBJ1-1, the V gene TRBV7-8, with 7 bases that match TRBD1. The CDR3 extends over 13 amino acids. From germline, CDR1 is SGHVS and CDR2 FQNEAQ. The trim removed 5 bases at V and 4 bases at J, leaving 4 bases unmatched. CDR3 protein: CASSTTGATEAFF. As DNA, the CDR3 is TGTGCCAGCAGCACTACAGGGGCCACTGAAGCTTTCTTT.

The chain has TRBV5-1 and TRBJ2-5, with D unresolved. This CDR3 contains 14 residues. CDR1 SGHRS and CDR2 YFSETQ come from the germline V gene. V lost 5 bases and J lost 4, with 15 bases in between. The CDR3 DNA is TGCGCCAGCAGGGGCGGCGTAGTAGGAGAGACCCAGTACTTC. It translates to CASRGGVVGETQYF. The full variable domain, its missing parts supplied by reference TRBV5-1 and TRBJ2-5, is KAGVTQTPRYLIKTRGQQVTLSCSPISGHRSVSWYQQTPGQGLQFLFEYFSETQRNKGNFPGRFSGRQFSNSRSEMNVSTLELGDSALYLCASRGGVVGETQYFGPGTRLLVL.

Comments on this clonotype: With a much larger clone just one base away, this may be a read error. V gene TRBV5-5 combines with J gene TRBJ2-1; no clear D gene. V lost 0 bases and J 8 bases, leaving 12 bases between the germline ends. The CDR3 extends over 14 amino acids. CDR1 and CDR2 (germline): SGHKS, YYEKEE (reference sequence). The CDR3 loop is CASSLGGGHDEQFF. CDR3 nucleotides: TGTGCCAGCAGCTTGGGGGGTGGGCACGATGAGCAGTTCTTC.

This clonotype was observed at least ten times. V usage is TRBV19 and J usage is TRBJ2-1; weak D call: TRBD2 (6 bases). Trimming removed 5 bases at V and 7 bases at J, with 6 bases between. This CDR3 is 11 amino acids long. Germline CDR1 reads LNHDA; CDR2 reads SQIVND (reference sequence). The CDR3 sequence: CASSGGNEQFF. The CDR3 region has the DNA TGTGCCAGTAGTGGGGGGAATGAGCAGTTCTTC. Complete variable domain (other parts from reference TRBV19 and TRBJ2-1): DGGITQSPKYLFRKEGQNVTLSCEQNLNHDAMYWYRQDPGQGLRLIYYSQIVNDFQKGDIAEGYSVSREKKESFPLTVTSAQKNPTAFYLCASSGGNEQFFGPGTRLTVL.